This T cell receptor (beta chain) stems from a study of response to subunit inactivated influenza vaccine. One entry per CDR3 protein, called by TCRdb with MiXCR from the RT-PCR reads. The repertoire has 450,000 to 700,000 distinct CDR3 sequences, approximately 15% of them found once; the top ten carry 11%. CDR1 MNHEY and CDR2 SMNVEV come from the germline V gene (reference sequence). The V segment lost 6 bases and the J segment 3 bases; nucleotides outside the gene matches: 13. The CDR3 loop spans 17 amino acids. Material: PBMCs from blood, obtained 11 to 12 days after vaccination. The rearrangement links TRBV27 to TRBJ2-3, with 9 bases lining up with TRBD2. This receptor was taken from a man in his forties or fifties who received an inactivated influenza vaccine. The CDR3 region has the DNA TGTGCCAGCAGACCTGACGAGCGGGGGGATGTGACAGATACGCAGTATTTT. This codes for CASRPDERGDVTDTQYF.